This section outlines one TCR beta chain sequence together with its context. Its target is unknown. The ends were cut back, 6 bases at V and 0 bases at J, with 11 bases in the middle. The length of the CDR3 is 13 residues. The germline gives CDR1 SQVTM, CDR2 ANQGSEA. The data were taken from a study of T cells after yellow fever vaccination. For the study at large: Fractions low in cell number were prepared with SMART-Seq v4 Ultra Low Input.

Study-level findings and limits: Most clones from primary vaccination resurfaced after the booster (about 96% CD4, 70% to 90% CD8). Contaminants from the bulk population, in the form of abundant clonotypes, could be found in FACS-sorted repertoires.

TCRdb analysed the 5' RACE reads with MiXCR anew, one entry per CDR3 protein. The sample includes 120,000 or so distinct CDR3 sequences, roughly 15% of them seen just once. This material consisted of CD8+ T cells sorted from PBMCs, taken 5 days after the yellow fever booster vaccination. This chain connects TRBV29-1 to TRBJ1-2; the D is unclear. This TCR was sampled from a man between 18 and 29 years old who received the YFV17D yellow fever vaccine. CDR3 sequence reads: CSVDGLANYGYTF. The CDR3, as DNA: TGCAGCGTCGACGGGTTAGCTAACTATGGCTACACCTTC.